This T cell receptor beta chain emerged from a study of tumor and adjacent non-tumor tissue in lung cancer. Whole-study findings and limits: Compared with tumor, normal lung showed significantly lower TCR diversity.

CDR3 length: 16 amino acids. CDR1 is MNHNY, CDR2 SVGAGI, per germline (reference sequence). As for this clonotype: The antigen is undetermined. A read error is likely, as this CDR3 ends without the conserved phenylalanine or tryptophan.

The template was RNA from unsorted bulk tissue. A modified ARM-PCR protocol with three rounds of nested PCR amplified TCRbeta. TCRdb called the multiplex PCR reads again in MiXCR, with one record for every CDR3 protein. The sample has about 68,000 distinct CDR3 sequences, almost 60% seen once. J is TRBJ2-1 and V is TRBV6-6, with TRBD2 matching over 8 bases. The sequence derives from a middle-aged man with non-small cell lung cancer. Sequencing was carried out using lung tumor tissue. The CDR3 sequence: CASSPSASGLHNEQFL. DNA for the CDR3: TGTGCCAGCAGTCCCTCGGCTAGCGGGCTTCACAATGAACAGTTCTTA.